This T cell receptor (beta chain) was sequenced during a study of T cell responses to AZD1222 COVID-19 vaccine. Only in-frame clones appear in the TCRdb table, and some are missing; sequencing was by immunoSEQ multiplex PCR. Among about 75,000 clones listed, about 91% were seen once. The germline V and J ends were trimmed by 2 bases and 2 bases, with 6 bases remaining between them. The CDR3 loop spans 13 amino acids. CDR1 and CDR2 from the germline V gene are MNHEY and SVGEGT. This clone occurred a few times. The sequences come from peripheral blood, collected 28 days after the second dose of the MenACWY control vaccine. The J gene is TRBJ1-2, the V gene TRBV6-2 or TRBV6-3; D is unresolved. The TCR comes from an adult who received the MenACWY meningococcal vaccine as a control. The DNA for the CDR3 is TGTGCCAGCAGTTACCAACAGAACTATGGCTACACCTTC. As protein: CASSYQQNYGYTF.